A single sample is the source of the 25 T cell receptor beta chains below, sequenced in a study of T cells in Graves' hyperthyroidism and ophthalmopathy. What was amplified from RNA transcripts were TCR beta CDR3 regions. HTBI primers drove first-round RT-PCR of the TCR CDR3. TCRdb recomputed calls from the multiplex PCR reads with MiXCR, one row per CDR3 protein. Of about 500,000 distinct CDR3 sequences in the sample, around 15% were seen once. Sample: blood. The origin of the receptors is a woman aged 18-29 years with Graves' hyperthyroidism.

This clonotype was picked up a small number of times. The chain is built from TRBV9 and TRBJ1-2; D is unclear. This CDR3 has 12 amino acids. Germline-derived CDR1 and CDR2 are SGDLS and YYNGEE. Trimming shortened V by 4 bases and J by 8 bases, and 12 bases separated the two germline ends. In DNA, the CDR3 is TGTGCCAGCAGCTCTCAAGGGATCGGCTACACCTTC. Amino acid sequence: CASSSQGIGYTF.

The chain carries TRBV29-1 and TRBJ2-2; perhaps TRBD1 as D (9 bases). The CDR3 contains 18 residues. Germline loops: CDR1 SQVTM, CDR2 ANQGSEA. Trimming left V 2 bases short and J 4 bases short, with 23 bases between. In DNA, the CDR3 is TGCAGCGTTGAACTGGACAGGGGAGCGGGAGCTGGCACCGGGGAGCTGTTTTTT. Translation gives CSVELDRGAGAGTGELFF.

This clonotype was recorded a few times. V gene TRBV24-1 combines with J gene TRBJ2-3; TRBD2 aligns across 9 bases. Per the germline V gene, CDR1 is KGHDR and CDR2 is SFDVKD. There are 17 residues in the CDR3. Trimming at V came to 3 bases and at J to 3 bases, leaving 9 bases not matched to a gene. The CDR3 protein is CATSDMREGHGTDTQYF. CDR3 DNA: TGTGCCACCAGTGATATGCGGGAGGGCCACGGGACAGATACGCAGTATTTT.

J is TRBJ1-2 and V is TRBV5-1, with a tentative D call TRBD1 (5 bases). V lost 0 bases to trimming and J lost 7 bases, with 10 bases between them. The CDR3 sequence is 13 residues long. The V gene's germline CDR1 is SGHRS and CDR2 YFSETQ. In DNA form, the CDR3 reads TGCGCCAGCAGCTTGGAGGGACCTCGTGGCTACACCTTC. It specifies CASSLEGPRGYTF.

This clonotype was detected many times. The chain carries TRBV4-1 and TRBJ2-7; TRBD1 might be the D (5 bases). The CDR3 spans 11 residues. The V and J ends lost 4 bases and 6 bases respectively, with 7 bases between them. Germline CDR1 is MGHRA and CDR2 is YSYEKL. CDR3 coding DNA: TGCGCCAGCAGCCTGGACACCGAGCAGTACTTC. Amino acids: CASSLDTEQYF.

This clonotype occurred a few times. The chain is built from TRBV9 and TRBJ2-2; weak D call: TRBD1 (5 bases). Germline V CDR1 and CDR2: SGDLS, YYNGEE. This CDR3 contains 15 residues. Trimming cost V 6 bases and J 3 bases, with 15 bases left between them. In DNA, the CDR3 is TGTGCCAGCACCCCAGGGCGTGCGGACACCGGGGAGCTGTTTTTT. This encodes CASTPGRADTGELFF.

This clonotype was found many times. The CDR3 DNA sequence: TGTGCCAGCAGCCCGGACAGGGCAAACCTCTACGAGCAGTACTTC. Translating gives CASSPDRANLYEQYF. The V and J genes are TRBV12-3 or TRBV12-4 and TRBJ2-7; 8 bases align to TRBD1. With 6 bases clipped from V and 3 bases from J, the junction kept 10 bases outside the gene matches. The CDR3 has 15 amino acids.

The chain combines TRBV20-1 with TRBJ2-7; 12 nucleotides agree with TRBD2. Germline V gene lookup returns CDR1 DFQATT and CDR2 SNEGSKA (reference sequence). V was clipped by 2 bases and J by 6 bases; unmatched bases: 14. This CDR3 is 17 amino acids long. CDR3 in DNA: TGCAGTGCTAGACAGGCTAGCGGGAGGGCCGCGGTGGGCGAGCAGTACTTC. It is translated as CSARQASGRAAVGEQYF.

This clonotype was observed at least ten times. The V and J genes are TRBV18 and TRBJ1-1; TRBD1 might be the D (6 bases). The germline CDR1 and CDR2 sequences are KGHSH and LQKENI. CDR3 length: 17 residues. Trimming cost V 3 bases and J 1 base, with 18 bases left between them. Here the CDR3 reads CASSPRVDSPGNTEAFF. The CDR3 coding sequence is TGTGCCAGCTCACCCAGGGTGGACAGCCCGGGGAACACTGAAGCTTTCTTT.

This clonotype was counted between two and nine times. This chain's CDR3 is CASSDTSGPYEQYF. The CDR3 DNA sequence: TGTGCCAGCAGTGATACTAGCGGTCCCTACGAGCAGTACTTC. This chain connects TRBV2 to TRBJ2-7, with 8 bases matching TRBD2. V lost 3 bases, J lost 2 bases, and 3 bases stayed unmatched. The CDR3 loop spans 14 amino acids. CDR1 SNHLY and CDR2 FYNNEI come from the germline V gene.

This clonotype appeared many times. The rearrangement links TRBV9 to TRBJ1-2; D gene ambiguous. Germline CDR1 and CDR2: SGDLS and YYNGEE. CDR3 length equals 15 residues. V lost 0 bases and J lost 5, with 14 bases in between. CDR3 DNA sequence: TGTGCCAGCAGCGTAGGTCCAGGTTCGGAGTATGGCTACACCTTC. Its protein product is CASSVGPGSEYGYTF.

The CDR3 DNA follows: TGTGCCAGCAGCTTAGCGCTTCCTTATCTTGGGACAGTTAACACTGAAGCTTTCTTT. Translation: CASSLALPYLGTVNTEAFF. The chain joins TRBV11-1 to TRBJ1-1, with 7 bases fitting TRBD1. The germline V gene has CDR1 SGHAT and CDR2 FQDESV (reference sequence). CDR3 length: 19 amino acids. Trimming at V came to 0 bases and at J to 2 bases, leaving 15 bases not matched to a gene.

This clonotype was recorded at least ten times. This chain links TRBV30 with TRBJ1-2; the D is unclear. Germline V gene sequence: CDR1 GTSNPN, CDR2 SVGIG (reference sequence). The V end was cut by 5 bases, the J end by 6 bases, with 10 bases between. This CDR3 region has 11 residues. CDR3 in amino acids: CAWLRWDGYTF. The CDR3 DNA reads TGTGCCTGGCTCAGATGGGATGGCTACACCTTC.

This clonotype occurred once. The chain is built from TRBV6-1 and TRBJ2-1; 9 bases fit TRBD2. This CDR3 is 14 amino acids long. The V and J ends lost 6 bases and 5 bases, in that order; junction bases with no gene match: 5. Germline V gene lookup returns CDR1 MNHNS and CDR2 SASEGT. The CDR3 sequence is CASSPSGKDNEQFF. The CDR3 region has the DNA TGTGCCAGCAGCCCTAGCGGGAAGGACAATGAGCAGTTCTTC.

The rearrangement uses TRBV5-1 and TRBJ2-7; D gene ambiguous. This CDR3 region has 12 residues. Trimming stripped 2 bases from V and 6 bases from J, with 9 bases between. From germline, CDR1 is SGHRS and CDR2 YFSETQ. CDR3 bases: TGCGCCAGCAGCTTCGCCGCGGTCGAGCAGTACTTC. Its protein is CASSFAAVEQYF.

This clonotype was detected ten times or more. J is TRBJ1-3 and V is TRBV7-9, with unresolved D. V was pared by 5 bases and J by 0 bases, with 8 bases between. This CDR3 has 14 residues. Germline V gene sequence: CDR1 SEHNR, CDR2 FQNEAQ (reference sequence). The CDR3 spells CASSPWRSGNTIYF. The DNA of the CDR3 is TGTGCCAGCAGCCCCTGGCGCTCTGGAAACACCATATATTTT. Complete variable domain (other parts from reference TRBV7-9 and TRBJ1-3): DTGVSQNPRHKITKRGQNVTFRCDPISEHNRLYWYRQTLGQGPEFLTYFQNEAQLEKSRLLSDRFSAERPKGSFSTLEIQRTEQGDSAMYLCASSPWRSGNTIYFGEGSWLTVV.

This clonotype came up many times. V usage is TRBV10-3 and J usage is TRBJ2-3, with a possible D match to TRBD1 (5 bases). Germline V gene lookup returns CDR1 ENHRY and CDR2 SYGVKD. The ends were cut back, 7 bases at V and 4 bases at J, with 12 bases in the middle. This CDR3 is 13 amino acids long. DNA of the CDR3: TGTGCCATCATTGCTGACAGATCAGATACGCAGTATTTT. Protein sequence: CAIIADRSDTQYF.

This clonotype was detected a few times. CDR3 DNA sequence: TGTGCCAGTCAAGCTGCAAATTTGGCAGATACGCAGTATTTT. Translated: CASQAANLADTQYF. This chain uses TRBV3-1 with TRBJ2-3; D is unclear. The CDR3 totals 14 residues. Germline V gene sequence: CDR1 LGHDT, CDR2 YNNKEL (reference sequence). V was shortened by 9 bases and J by 4 bases, with 17 bases between the two germline ends.

This clonotype came up many times. J is TRBJ2-3 and V is TRBV5-1, with a weak D call TRBD2 (6 bases). With 0 bases removed from V and 5 bases from J, the gap between germline ends came to 13 bases. The germline V gene has CDR1 SGHRS and CDR2 YFSETQ. The CDR3 has 15 residues. CDR3 DNA sequence: TGCGCCAGCAGCTTGGGCTGGGGAGGAGAAGATACGCAGTATTTT. Its protein is CASSLGWGGEDTQYF.

This clonotype was found many times. DNA of the CDR3: TGTGCCTGGAGCCCTTTGGGACCTTTAACCTATGGCTACACCTTC. The encoded protein is CAWSPLGPLTYGYTF. The J gene is TRBJ1-2, the V gene TRBV30; D might be TRBD1 (5 bases). V gave up 3 bases and J gave up 4 bases, with 18 bases separating them. Germline V lookup: CDR1 GTSNPN, CDR2 SVGIG (reference sequence). The CDR3 contains 15 residues.

V and J are TRBV2 and TRBJ2-7; D remains ambiguous. Germline V gene lookup returns CDR1 SNHLY and CDR2 FYNNEI. The CDR3 consists of 11 residues. With 6 bases removed from V and 3 bases from J, the gap between germline ends came to 6 bases. The CDR3 DNA reads TGTGCCAGCAGACGACTCTACGAGCAGTACGTC. It translates to CASRRLYEQYV.

This clonotype was observed a few times. The junction departs from the called germline gene at one end, perhaps through a read error. In nucleotides, the CDR3 is TGCGCCAGCAGCCAAGCCTCGGGACTAGCGGGAGGGACCCAGTACTTC. It specifies CASSQASGLAGGTQYF. The chain combines TRBV11-2 with TRBJ2-5; 15 bases match TRBD2. Germline values: CDR1 SGHAT, CDR2 FQNNGV. This CDR3 spans 16 amino acids. Combining the CDR3 with reference TRBV11-2 and TRBJ2-5 gives the whole variable domain EAGVAQSPRYKIIEKRQSVAFWCNPISGHATLYWYQQILGQGPKLLIQFQNNGVVDDSQLPKDRFSAERLKGVDSTLKIQPAKLEDSAVYLCASSQASGLAGGTQYFGPGTRLLVL.

The chain carries TRBV12-3 or TRBV12-4 and TRBJ2-7; D remains ambiguous. Trimming took off 8 bases at V and 3 bases at J, with 11 bases between the two ends. The CDR3 runs 12 residues. Here the CDR3 reads CASGSEYYEQYV. In nucleotides, the CDR3 is TGTGCCAGCGGCTCTGAGTACTACGAGCAGTACGTC.

This clonotype appeared many times. This chain links TRBV7-8 with TRBJ2-1; no definite D call. The CDR3 loop spans 12 amino acids. From germline, CDR1 is SGHVS and CDR2 FQNEAQ. The V end lost 4 bases, the J end lost 4 bases, and 5 bases lay between the germline ends. The CDR3 DNA sequence: TGTGCCAGCAGCTCCGTATACAATGAGCAGTTCTTC. Translating gives CASSSVYNEQFF.

This clonotype showed up many times. The rearrangement uses TRBV15 and TRBJ1-2; D perhaps matches TRBD1 (6 bases). Deletions cut 11 bases from V and 3 bases from J, with 13 bases between. The CDR3 spans 12 residues. Germline V lookup: CDR1 LNHNV, CDR2 YYDKDF (reference sequence). This CDR3 is CAAAPGDYGYTF. The DNA for the CDR3 is TGTGCCGCGGCCCCAGGGGACTATGGCTACACCTTC. Full variable domain (rest looked up from reference TRBV15 and TRBJ1-2): DAMVIQNPRYQVTQFGKPVTLSCSQTLNHNVMYWYQQKSSQAPKLLFHYYDKDFNNEADTPDNFQSRRPNTSFCFLDIRSPGLGDTAMYLCAAAPGDYGYTFGSGTRLTVV.